The clone carrying this T cell receptor beta chain showed up just a few times. Antigen specificity is unknown. The PCR contained 60 Vbeta and 13 Jbeta primers. The data were produced by immunoSEQ multiplex PCR, yet TCRdb's version contains in-frame clones alone and is incomplete. The sample shows approximately 130,000 clones, over 65% of them seen only once. The sample comes from a study of cytomegalovirus exposure and HLA in healthy donors. The CDR3 has 14 residues. After removal of 1 base from V and 6 bases from J, the junction contained 6 bases not matched to a gene. The germline V gene has CDR1 MGHRA and CDR2 YSYEKL. Whole-study findings and limits: Analysis performed later found roughly 18,000 TCR beta sequences associated with HLA alleles at 0.05 false discovery rate. Later, an analysis showed that TCR beta chains associated with HLA were more clonally expanded than others that were equally common.

This chain joins TRBV4-1 and TRBJ2-7; 7 nucleotides match TRBD2. The receptor was derived from a female donor in good health and CMV-seropositive. The sequencing sample was made of PBMCs. CDR3 protein: CASSQVSGTLEQYF. The CDR3 bases are TGCGCCAGCAGCCAAGTAAGCGGGACCCTCGAGCAGTACTTC.